One and the same sample provided the 14 T cell receptor beta chains below, sequenced in a study of control samples from healthy donors and cancer patients. Libraries were prepared by immunoSEQ multiplex PCR; TCRdb keeps only in-frame clonotypes and omits some of them. Among roughly 100,000 clones listed, about 83% were seen once. Material: blood. The receptors derive from a woman between 50 and 59 years old in good health.

This chain links TRBV5-3 with TRBJ1-2; tentative D call: TRBD1 (5 bases). TRBV5-3 is labeled an ORF, and its function is uncertain. Trimming shortened V by 9 bases and J by 3 bases, and 27 bases separated the two germline ends. The CDR3 extends over 17 amino acids. The CDR3 DNA sequence: TGTGCCACTATCCCTCGGGGGGAAGCCCCTACTTACTATGGCTACACCTTC. This codes for CATIPRGEAPTYYGYTF.

This chain links TRBV7-3 with TRBJ2-1; D gene ambiguous. V lost 5 bases to trimming and J lost 7 bases, with 9 bases between them. The germline gives CDR1 SGHTA, CDR2 FQGTGA. CDR3 length: 12 residues. For the CDR3, the DNA is TGTGCCAGCAGCCCTAATTTGAATGAGCAGTTCTTC. Translation gives CASSPNLNEQFF.

This chain connects TRBV7-9 to TRBJ1-2; TRBD1 matches 8 bases. V dropped 4 bases and J dropped 8; count of bases not matched to a gene: 9. Germline CDR1 SEHNR, CDR2 FQNEAQ (reference sequence). This CDR3 is 14 amino acids long. CDR3 loop: CASSSPTGVGGYTF. CDR3 in DNA: TGTGCCAGCAGCTCCCCGACAGGGGTAGGCGGCTACACCTTC.

The gene calls are TRBV7-9 and TRBJ1-3, with no clear D. Trimming removed 0 bases from V and 2 bases from J, with 5 bases in between. The germline gives CDR1 SEHNR, CDR2 FQNEAQ (reference sequence). This CDR3 has 14 residues. Here the CDR3 reads CASSLAGPGNTIYF. Here the CDR3 DNA reads TGTGCCAGCAGCTTAGCTGGACCTGGAAACACCATATATTTT. Looking up the rest from reference TRBV7-9 and TRBJ1-3 gives the full variable domain: DTGVSQNPRHKITKRGQNVTFRCDPISEHNRLYWYRQTLGQGPEFLTYFQNEAQLEKSRLLSDRFSAERPKGSFSTLEIQRTEQGDSAMYLCASSLAGPGNTIYFGEGSWLTVV.

V is TRBV3-1 (or the pseudogene TRBV3-2) and J is TRBJ1-2, with TRBD1 as a possible D gene (5 bases). The CDR3 runs to 11 residues. V was cut by 0 bases and J by 13 bases, with 9 bases left in between. Germline V gene sequence: CDR1 LGHDT, CDR2 YNNKEL (reference sequence). The DNA for the CDR3 is TGTGCCAGCAGCCAAGATGGGGGTTCCACCTTC. It yields the protein CASSQDGGSTF.

The chain joins TRBV18 to TRBJ1-1, with TRBD1 matching 8 bases. The trim removed 4 bases at V and 0 bases at J, leaving 10 bases unmatched. From germline, CDR1 is KGHSH and CDR2 LQKENI. The CDR3 consists of 17 residues. In nucleotides, the CDR3 is TGTGCCAGCTCACTCACCGGGACAGGTGCTATGAACACTGAAGCTTTCTTT. It translates to CASSLTGTGAMNTEAFF.

This sequence joins TRBV5-5 and TRBJ2-1, with D uncertain. Deletions cut 4 bases from V and 2 bases from J, with 10 bases between. Per the germline V gene, CDR1 is SGHKS and CDR2 is YYEKEE (reference sequence). This CDR3 is built from 14 residues. CDR3 DNA: TGTGCCAGCAGCCCCGCGTCGACCTACAATGAGCAGTTCTTC. Protein: CASSPASTYNEQFF.

The V gene is TRBV28, the J gene TRBJ2-5, with 9 bases aligning to TRBD2. In germline, CDR1 is MDHEN, CDR2 SYDVKM. After removal of 7 bases from V and 0 bases from J, the junction contained 6 bases not matched to a gene. This CDR3 has 15 amino acids. The CDR3 coding sequence is TGTGCCAGCACCGCCGGGACTAGCTACCAAGAGACCCAGTACTTC. Its protein product is CASTAGTSYQETQYF. Supplemented by reference TRBV28 and TRBJ2-5, the full variable domain reads DVKVTQSSRYLVKRTGEKVFLECVQDMDHENMFWYRQDPGLGLRLIYFSYDVKMKEKGDIPEGYSVSREKKERFSLILESASTNQTSMYLCASTAGTSYQETQYFGPGTRLLVL.

The chain is built from TRBV5-1 and TRBJ2-1; 16 bases line up with TRBD2. The CDR3 covers 17 residues. With V trimmed by 4 bases and J by 5 bases, 6 bases remained unmatched. Germline V gene sequence: CDR1 SGHRS, CDR2 YFSETQ. The CDR3 loop reads CASSPRGTSGRDNEQFF. DNA of the CDR3: TGCGCCAGCAGCCCGAGGGGGACTAGCGGGAGGGACAATGAGCAGTTCTTC.

This clone was counted a single time. CDR3 residues: CASIQLGRAGNEQFF. The CDR3 DNA follows: TGTGCCAGCATCCAACTCGGGAGGGCCGGGAATGAGCAGTTCTTC. The rearrangement links TRBV11-3 to TRBJ2-1, with 8 positions matching TRBD2. CDR1 SGHNT and CDR2 YENEEA come from the germline V gene. The CDR3 has 15 residues. J lost 7 bases, V lost 7 bases, and 12 bases had no gene match.

The rearrangement links TRBV18 to TRBJ2-2; TRBD2 might be the D (6 bases). Germline loops: CDR1 KGHSH, CDR2 LQKENI. The CDR3 length is 16 residues. Deletions cut 0 bases from V and 4 bases from J, with 12 bases between. The CDR3 spells CASSPPGRESTGELFF. Written as DNA, the CDR3 is TGTGCCAGCTCACCACCGGGACGGGAGAGCACCGGGGAGCTGTTTTTT.

This clone came up once. The gene calls are TRBV9 and TRBJ1-4, with D hard to call. Between the trimmed V and J ends, which lost 0 bases and 5 bases, there was a span of 5 bases. This CDR3 is 13 amino acids long. Germline loops: CDR1 SGDLS, CDR2 YYNGEE. CDR3 in amino acids: CASSVDHNEKLFF. The CDR3 DNA is TGTGCCAGCAGCGTAGACCACAATGAAAAACTGTTTTTT.

CDR3: CASSSTGGGNEKLFF. The CDR3 nucleotides are TGTGCCAGCAGCAGCACAGGGGGAGGGAATGAAAAACTGTTTTTT. The J gene is TRBJ1-4, the V gene TRBV7-2; 8 positions agree with TRBD1. V gave up 5 bases and J gave up 5 bases; unmatched junction bases: 7. This CDR3 has 15 residues. Germline loops: CDR1 SGHTA, CDR2 FQGNSA.

This chain uses TRBV7-6 with TRBJ2-3, with 11 bases aligning to TRBD2. CDR3 length: 17 amino acids. V trimming: 4 bases; J trimming: 11 bases; junction bases outside the gene matches: 17. From germline, CDR1 is SGHVS and CDR2 FNYEAQ. CDR3 DNA sequence: TGTGCCAGCAGCTCCGGACCTAGCGGGAGGAATTTTGGGGTGCAGTATTTT. It codes for CASSSGPSGRNFGVQYF.